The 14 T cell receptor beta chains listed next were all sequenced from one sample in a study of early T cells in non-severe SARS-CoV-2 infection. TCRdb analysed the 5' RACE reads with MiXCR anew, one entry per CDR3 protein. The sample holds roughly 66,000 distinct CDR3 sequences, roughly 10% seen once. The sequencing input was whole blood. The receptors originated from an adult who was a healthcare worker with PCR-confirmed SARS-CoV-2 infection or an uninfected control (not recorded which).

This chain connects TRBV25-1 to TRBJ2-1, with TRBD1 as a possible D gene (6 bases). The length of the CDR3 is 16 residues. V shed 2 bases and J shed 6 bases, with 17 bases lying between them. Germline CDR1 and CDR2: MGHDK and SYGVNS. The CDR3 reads CASSERGRGRFNEQFF. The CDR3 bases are TGTGCCAGCAGTGAACGAGGCAGGGGTAGGTTCAATGAGCAGTTCTTC.

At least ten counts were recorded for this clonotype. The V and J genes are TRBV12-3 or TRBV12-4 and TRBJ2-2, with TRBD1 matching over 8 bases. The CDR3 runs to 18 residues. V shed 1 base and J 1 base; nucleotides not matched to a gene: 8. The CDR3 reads CASSLGAVGTGNTGELFF. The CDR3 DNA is TGTGCCAGCAGTTTAGGCGCAGTTGGGACAGGGAACACCGGGGAGCTGTTTTTT.

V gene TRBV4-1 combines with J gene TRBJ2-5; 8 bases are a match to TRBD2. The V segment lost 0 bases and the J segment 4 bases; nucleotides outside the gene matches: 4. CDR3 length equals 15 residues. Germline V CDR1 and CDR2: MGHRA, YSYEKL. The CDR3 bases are TGCGCCAGCAGCCAAGATATAGCGGGGAGAGAGACCCAGTACTTC. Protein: CASSQDIAGRETQYF.

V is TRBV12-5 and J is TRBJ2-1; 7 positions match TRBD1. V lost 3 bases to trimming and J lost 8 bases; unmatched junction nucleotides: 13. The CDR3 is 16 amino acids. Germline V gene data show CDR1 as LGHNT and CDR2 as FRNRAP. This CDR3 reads CASGFNVDREQDEQFF. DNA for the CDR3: TGTGCTAGTGGTTTTAACGTAGACAGGGAACAGGATGAGCAGTTCTTC.

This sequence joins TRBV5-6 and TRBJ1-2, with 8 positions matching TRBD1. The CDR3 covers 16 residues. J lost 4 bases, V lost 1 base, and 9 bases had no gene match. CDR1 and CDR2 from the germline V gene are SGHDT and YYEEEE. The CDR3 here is CASSLLDRDSTYGYTF. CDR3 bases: TGTGCCAGCAGCTTGTTGGACAGGGATTCGACCTATGGCTACACCTTC.

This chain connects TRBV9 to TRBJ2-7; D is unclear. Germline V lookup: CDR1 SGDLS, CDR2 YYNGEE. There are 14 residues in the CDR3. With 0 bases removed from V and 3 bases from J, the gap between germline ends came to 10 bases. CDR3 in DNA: TGTGCCAGCAGCGTAGGAGACGGCCTCTACGAGCAGTACTTC. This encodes CASSVGDGLYEQYF.

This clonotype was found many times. Here the CDR3 reads CATSRGGNTEAFF. As DNA, the CDR3 is TGTGCCACCAGCAGGGGAGGGAACACTGAAGCTTTCTTT. The V and J genes are TRBV12-3 or TRBV12-4 and TRBJ1-1, with a tentative D call TRBD1 (6 bases). V was clipped by 10 bases and J by 1 base, with 13 bases between them. There are 13 residues in the CDR3.

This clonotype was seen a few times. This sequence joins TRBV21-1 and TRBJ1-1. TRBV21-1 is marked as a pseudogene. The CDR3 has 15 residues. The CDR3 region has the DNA TGTGCCAGCAGCAAAGGCGCAGACATGAACACTGAAGCTTTCTTT. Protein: CASSKGADMNTEAFF.

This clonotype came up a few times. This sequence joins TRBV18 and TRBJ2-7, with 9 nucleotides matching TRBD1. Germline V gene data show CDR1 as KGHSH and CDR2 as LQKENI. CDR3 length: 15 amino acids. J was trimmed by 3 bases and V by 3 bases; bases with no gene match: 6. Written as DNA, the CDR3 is TGTGCCAGCTCACCCAGCGGGACAGGGAACTACGAGCAGTACTTC. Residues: CASSPSGTGNYEQYF. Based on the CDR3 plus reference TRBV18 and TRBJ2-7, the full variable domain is NAGVMQNPRHLVRRRGQEARLRCSPMKGHSHVYWYRQLPEEGLKFMVYLQKENIIDESGMPKERFSAEFPKEGPSILRIQQVVRGDSAAYFCASSPSGTGNYEQYFGPGTRLTVT.

The CDR3 region has the DNA TGTGCCAGCAGCCCGTCACAGGGGAGCACAGATACGCAGTATTTT. Amino acids: CASSPSQGSTDTQYF. The chain uses TRBV11-3 and TRBJ2-3; 7 bases are a match to TRBD1. Losses at the gene ends were 5 bases for V and 0 bases for J; bases not matched to a gene: 5. CDR3 length equals 15 residues. The germline CDR1 and CDR2 sequences are SGHNT and YENEEA.

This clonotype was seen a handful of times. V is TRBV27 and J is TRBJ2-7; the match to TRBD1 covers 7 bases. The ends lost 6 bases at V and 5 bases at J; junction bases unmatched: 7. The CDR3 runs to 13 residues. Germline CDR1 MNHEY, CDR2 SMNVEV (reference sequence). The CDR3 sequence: CASSPRDSHEQYF. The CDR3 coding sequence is TGTGCCAGCAGCCCCCGGGACAGCCACGAGCAGTACTTC.

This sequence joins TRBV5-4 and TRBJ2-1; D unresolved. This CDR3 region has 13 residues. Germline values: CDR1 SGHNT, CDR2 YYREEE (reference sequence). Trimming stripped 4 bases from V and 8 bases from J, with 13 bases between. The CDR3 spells CASSDARGDEQFF. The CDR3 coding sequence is TGTGCCAGCAGCGACGCGCGTGGGGATGAGCAGTTCTTC.

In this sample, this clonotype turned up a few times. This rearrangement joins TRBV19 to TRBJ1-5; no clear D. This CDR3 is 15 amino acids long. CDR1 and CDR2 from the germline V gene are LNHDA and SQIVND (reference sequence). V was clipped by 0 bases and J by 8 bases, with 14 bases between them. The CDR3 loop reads CASSIDRAGMEPQHF. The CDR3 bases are TGTGCCAGTAGTATAGATCGAGCGGGAATGGAGCCCCAGCATTTT.

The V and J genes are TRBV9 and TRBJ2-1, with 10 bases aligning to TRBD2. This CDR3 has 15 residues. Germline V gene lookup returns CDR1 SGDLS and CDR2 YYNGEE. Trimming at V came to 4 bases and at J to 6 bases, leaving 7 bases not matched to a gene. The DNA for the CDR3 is TGTGCCAGCAGCACGGGGGCTAGCGGGGGCAATGAGCAGTTCTTC. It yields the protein CASSTGASGGNEQFF.